Sequencing of this T cell receptor beta chain was carried out in a study of CD8+ T cells in alopecia areata. Study-wide findings and caveats: For lesional scalp, especially alopecia totalis/universalis, clonality was higher than in normal scalp. Having just one nonresponder leaves the connection between baseline CD8+ expansion and response unresolved. A large proportion of expanded lesional clones were detected persisting in scalp and blood during tofacitinib. Among the 100 top clones, expanded CD8+ clones, like scalp clonality, were significantly decreased by tofacitinib.

Between the trimmed V and J ends, which lost 2 bases and 10 bases, there was a span of 18 bases. CDR1 and CDR2 from the germline V gene are SGHRS and YFSETQ. This CDR3 has 14 residues. About this clone: Its antigen is unknown.

cDNA reverse transcribed from extracted RNA served as the sequencing template. Generated by immunoSEQ multiplex PCR, the TCRdb table keeps only in-frame clones and is missing some. The table lists around 270,000 clones, roughly 60% of them singletons. Indicated treatment: oral pan-JAK inhibitor, 5-10 mg twice daily. V usage is TRBV5-1 and J usage is TRBJ1-2; the D gene is possibly TRBD1 (5 bases). The sequence was collected from a human donor with alopecia areata. This sample comprised CD4+ T cells sorted from blood, obtained at week 24, from a patient treated with tofacitinib. In nucleotides, the CDR3 is TGCGCCAGCAGCTTCGAGATGGGACGTGGTAACTACACCTTC. This gives the protein CASSFEMGRGNYTF.